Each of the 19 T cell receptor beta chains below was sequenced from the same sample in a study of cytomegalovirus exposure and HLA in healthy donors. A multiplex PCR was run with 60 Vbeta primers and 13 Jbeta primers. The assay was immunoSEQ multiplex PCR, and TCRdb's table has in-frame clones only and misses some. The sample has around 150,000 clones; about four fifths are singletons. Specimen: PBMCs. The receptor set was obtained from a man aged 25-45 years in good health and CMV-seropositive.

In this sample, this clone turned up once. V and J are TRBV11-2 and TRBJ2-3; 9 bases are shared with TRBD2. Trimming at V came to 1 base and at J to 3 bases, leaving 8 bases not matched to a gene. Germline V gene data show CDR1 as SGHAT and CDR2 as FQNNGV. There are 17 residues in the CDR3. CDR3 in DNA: TGTGCCAGCAGCTTAGTTATCGGCGGGGGGGTAACAGATACGCAGTATTTT. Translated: CASSLVIGGGVTDTQYF.

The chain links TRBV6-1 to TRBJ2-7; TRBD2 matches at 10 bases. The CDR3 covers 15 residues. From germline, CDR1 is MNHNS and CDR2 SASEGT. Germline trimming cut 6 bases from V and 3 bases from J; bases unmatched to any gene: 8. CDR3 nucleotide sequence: TGTGCCAGCAGCCTGACACTAGCGGGATTCTACGAGCAGTACTTC. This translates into CASSLTLAGFYEQYF.

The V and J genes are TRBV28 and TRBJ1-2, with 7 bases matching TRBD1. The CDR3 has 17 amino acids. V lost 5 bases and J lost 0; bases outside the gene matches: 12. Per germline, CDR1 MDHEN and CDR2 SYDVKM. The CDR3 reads CASSTVDRVEANYGYTF. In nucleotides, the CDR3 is TGTGCCAGCAGTACCGTCGACAGGGTCGAAGCTAACTATGGCTACACCTTC.

The CDR3 DNA is TGTGCCAGCAGAGTCGATCTCCGACAGGGACCCACAGATACGCAGTATTTT. Protein sequence: CASRVDLRQGPTDTQYF. V is TRBV27 and J is TRBJ2-3; 7 nucleotides agree with TRBD1. CDR1 and CDR2 from the germline V gene are MNHEY and SMNVEV (reference sequence). The CDR3 consists of 17 residues. The V and J ends lost 6 bases and 2 bases, in that order; junction bases with no gene match: 14.

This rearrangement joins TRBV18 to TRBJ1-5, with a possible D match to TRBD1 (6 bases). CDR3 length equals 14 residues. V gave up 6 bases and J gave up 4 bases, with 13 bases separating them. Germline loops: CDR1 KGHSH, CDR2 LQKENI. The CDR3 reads CASSPGHQNQPQHF. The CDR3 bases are TGTGCCAGCTCCCCGGGACACCAGAATCAGCCCCAGCATTTT.

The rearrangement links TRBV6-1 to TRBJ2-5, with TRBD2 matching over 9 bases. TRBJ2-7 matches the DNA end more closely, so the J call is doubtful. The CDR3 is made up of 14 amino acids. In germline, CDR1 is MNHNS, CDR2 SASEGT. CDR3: CASRLTSGSYEQYF. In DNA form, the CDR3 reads TGTGCCAGCAGATTGACTAGCGGCTCCTACGAGCAGTACTTC.

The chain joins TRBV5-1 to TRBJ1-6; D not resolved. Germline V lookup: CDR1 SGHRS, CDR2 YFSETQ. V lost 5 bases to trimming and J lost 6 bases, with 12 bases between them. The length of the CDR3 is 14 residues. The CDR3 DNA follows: TGCGCCAGCAGTGGTAGCGGCCGTAATTCACCCCTCCACTTT. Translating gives CASSGSGRNSPLHF.

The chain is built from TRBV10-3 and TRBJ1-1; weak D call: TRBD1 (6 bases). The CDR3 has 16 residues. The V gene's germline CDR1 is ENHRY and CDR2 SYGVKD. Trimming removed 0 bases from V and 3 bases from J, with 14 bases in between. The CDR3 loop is CAISESRGTMDTEAFF. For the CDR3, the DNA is TGTGCCATCAGTGAGTCCAGGGGAACAATGGACACTGAAGCTTTCTTT.

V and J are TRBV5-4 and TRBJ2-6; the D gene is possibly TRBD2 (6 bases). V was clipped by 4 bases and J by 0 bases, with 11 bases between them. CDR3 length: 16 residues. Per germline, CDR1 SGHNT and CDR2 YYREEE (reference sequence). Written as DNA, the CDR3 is TGTGCCAGCAGCGGGGGGTCTAGCTCTGGGGCCAACGTCCTGACTTTC. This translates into CASSGGSSSGANVLTF.

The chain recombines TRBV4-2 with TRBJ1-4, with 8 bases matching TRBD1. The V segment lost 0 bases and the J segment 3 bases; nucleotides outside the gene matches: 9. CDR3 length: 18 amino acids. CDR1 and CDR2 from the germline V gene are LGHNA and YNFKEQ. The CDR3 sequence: CASSQEATGVSANEKLFF. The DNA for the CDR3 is TGTGCCAGCAGCCAAGAGGCGACAGGGGTTTCAGCTAATGAAAAACTGTTTTTT.

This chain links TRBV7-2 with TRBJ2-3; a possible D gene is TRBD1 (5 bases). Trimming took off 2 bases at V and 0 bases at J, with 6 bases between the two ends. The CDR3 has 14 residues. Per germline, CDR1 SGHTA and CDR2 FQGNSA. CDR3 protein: CASSLRQSTDTQYF. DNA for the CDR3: TGTGCCAGCAGCTTAAGACAGAGCACAGATACGCAGTATTTT.

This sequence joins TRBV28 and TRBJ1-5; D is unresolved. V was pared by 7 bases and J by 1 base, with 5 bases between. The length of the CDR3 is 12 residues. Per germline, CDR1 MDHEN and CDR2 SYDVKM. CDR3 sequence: CASTPSNQPQHF. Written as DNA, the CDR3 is TGTGCCAGCACTCCCAGCAATCAGCCCCAGCATTTT.

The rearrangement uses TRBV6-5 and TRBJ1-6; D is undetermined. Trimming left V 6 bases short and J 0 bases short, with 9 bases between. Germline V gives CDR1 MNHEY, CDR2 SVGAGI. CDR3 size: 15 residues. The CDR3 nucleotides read TGTGCCAGCAGGACAACGAGCTCCTATAATTCACCCCTCCACTTT. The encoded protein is CASRTTSSYNSPLHF.

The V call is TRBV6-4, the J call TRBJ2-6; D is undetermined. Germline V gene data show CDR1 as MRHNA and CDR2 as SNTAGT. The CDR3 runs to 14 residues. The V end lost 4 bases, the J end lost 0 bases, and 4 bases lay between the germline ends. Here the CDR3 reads CASSVDSGANVLTF. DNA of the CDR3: TGTGCCAGCAGTGTAGACTCTGGGGCCAACGTCCTGACTTTC.

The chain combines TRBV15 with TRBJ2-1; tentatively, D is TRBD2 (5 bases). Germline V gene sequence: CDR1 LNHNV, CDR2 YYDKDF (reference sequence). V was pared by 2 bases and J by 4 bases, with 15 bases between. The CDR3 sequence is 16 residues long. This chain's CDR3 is CATSRKLGLGYNEQFF. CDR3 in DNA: TGTGCCACCAGCAGAAAACTAGGACTGGGATACAATGAGCAGTTCTTC.

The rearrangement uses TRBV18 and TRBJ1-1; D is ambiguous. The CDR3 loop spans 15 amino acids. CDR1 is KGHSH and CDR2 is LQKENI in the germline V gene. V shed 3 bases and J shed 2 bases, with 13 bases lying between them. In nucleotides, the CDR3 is TGTGCCAGCTCACCCCGGGTGGGAGGAAACACTGAAGCTTTCTTT. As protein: CASSPRVGGNTEAFF.

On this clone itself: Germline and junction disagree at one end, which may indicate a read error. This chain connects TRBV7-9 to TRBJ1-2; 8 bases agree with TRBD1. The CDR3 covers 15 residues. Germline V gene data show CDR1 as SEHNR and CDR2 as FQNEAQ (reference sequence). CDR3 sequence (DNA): TGTTCCAGCAGCCCAAACAGGGGGTATTTGTATGGCTACACCTTC. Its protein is CSSSPNRGYLYGYTF.

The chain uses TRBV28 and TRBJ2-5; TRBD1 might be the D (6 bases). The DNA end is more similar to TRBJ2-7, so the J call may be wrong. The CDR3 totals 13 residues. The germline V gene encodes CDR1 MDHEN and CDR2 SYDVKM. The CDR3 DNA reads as TGTGCCAGCAGTTTAGTCAGGGGATACGAGCAGTACTTC. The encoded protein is CASSLVRGYEQYF.

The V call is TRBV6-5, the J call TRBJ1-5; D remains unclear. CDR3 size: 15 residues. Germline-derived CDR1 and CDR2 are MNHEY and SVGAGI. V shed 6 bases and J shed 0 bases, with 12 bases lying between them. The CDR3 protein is CASRRAIDSNQPQHF. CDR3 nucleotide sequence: TGTGCCAGCAGGAGGGCCATCGATAGCAATCAGCCCCAGCATTTT.